A selection of T cell receptor beta chains follows, all from one sample in a study of T cell responses to AZD1222 COVID-19 vaccine. This table comes from immunoSEQ multiplex PCR, and its TCRdb copy is limited to in-frame clones, with some not included. The sample includes approximately 110,000 clones, roughly nine tenths of them seen just once. Source: peripheral blood, taken 28 days after the second AZD1222 dose. These TCRs come from an adult who received the AZD1222 COVID-19 vaccine. Both conserved end residues are part of each CDR3. Each record gives: clone size, V gene, J gene, D gene, CDR3 protein, CDR3 DNA. D genes are given only for firm matches. Clone size is shown for a subset of rows, as once, few, many or a class of expanded clone.

clone_size: NA; v_call: TRBV28; j_call: TRBJ2-7; d_call: NA; cdr3_aa: CASSLVSAALEQYF; cdr3_nt: TGTGCCAGCAGTTTAGTGTCAGCCGCCCTTGAGCAGTACTTC
clone_size: NA; v_call: TRBV19; j_call: TRBJ1-1; d_call: NA; cdr3_aa: CASSIGGIEAFF; cdr3_nt: TGTGCCAGTAGTATAGGGGGTATTGAAGCTTTCTTT
clone_size: once; v_call: TRBV7-9; j_call: TRBJ2-1; d_call: NA; cdr3_aa: CASSHSSPEQFF; cdr3_nt: TGTGCCAGCAGCCATAGCAGCCCCGAGCAGTTCTTC
clone_size: NA; v_call: TRBV4-2; j_call: TRBJ2-5; d_call: NA; cdr3_aa: CASSQARAETQYF; cdr3_nt: TGTGCCAGCAGCCAAGCTCGCGCTGAGACCCAGTACTTC
clone_size: NA; v_call: TRBV28; j_call: TRBJ1-1; d_call: TRBD1; cdr3_aa: CASSLGGTGGTEAFF; cdr3_nt: TGTGCCAGCAGTTTAGGAGGGACAGGGGGCACTGAAGCTTTCTTT
clone_size: NA; v_call: TRBV10-3; j_call: TRBJ2-3; d_call: TRBD2; cdr3_aa: CAISLAGTSTDTQYF; cdr3_nt: TGTGCCATCAGTCTAGCGGGAACTAGCACAGATACGCAGTATTTT
clone_size: NA; v_call: TRBV6-1; j_call: TRBJ2-2; d_call: TRBD1; cdr3_aa: CASSDRDRRAAGELFF; cdr3_nt: TGTGCCAGCAGTGATCGGGACAGACGTGCCGCCGGGGAGCTGTTTTTT
clone_size: NA; v_call: TRBV15; j_call: TRBJ1-5; d_call: NA; cdr3_aa: CATSREPQARSNQPQHF; cdr3_nt: TGTGCCACCAGCAGAGAGCCACAGGCCCGTAGCAATCAGCCCCAGCATTTT
clone_size: once; v_call: TRBV5-1; j_call: TRBJ2-7; d_call: NA; cdr3_aa: CASSDVGGQEVGYEQYF; cdr3_nt: TGCGCCAGCAGCGACGTTGGTGGACAAGAGGTAGGCTACGAGCAGTACTTC
clone_size: once; v_call: TRBV29-1; j_call: TRBJ1-1; d_call: NA; cdr3_aa: CSTGNLRLPLFMNTEAFF; cdr3_nt: TGCAGCACAGGGAATCTCAGACTTCCGTTGTTCATGAACACTGAAGCTTTCTTT
clone_size: NA; v_call: TRBV28; j_call: TRBJ2-1; d_call: TRBD2; cdr3_aa: CASSSPAGASGRGDEQFF; cdr3_nt: TGTGCCAGCAGTAGTCCCGCCGGGGCTAGCGGACGGGGGGATGAGCAGTTCTTC
clone_size: NA; v_call: TRBV28; j_call: TRBJ1-1; d_call: NA; cdr3_aa: CASSPTAGNQAEAFF; cdr3_nt: TGTGCCAGCAGTCCCACGGCGGGGAATCAAGCTGAAGCTTTCTTT
clone_size: NA; v_call: TRBV19; j_call: TRBJ2-2; d_call: NA; cdr3_aa: CASSSRGPDTGELFF; cdr3_nt: TGTGCCAGTAGTTCCCGAGGCCCAGACACCGGGGAGCTGTTTTTT
clone_size: NA; v_call: TRBV28; j_call: TRBJ1-5; d_call: NA; cdr3_aa: CASSFSRTANRAQHF; cdr3_nt: TGTGCCAGCAGTTTTTCCCGGACAGCGAATCGAGCCCAGCATTTT
clone_size: NA; v_call: TRBV7-9; j_call: TRBJ2-3; d_call: TRBD2; cdr3_aa: CASSPTSGTDTQYF; cdr3_nt: TGTGCCAGCAGCCCAACTAGCGGCACAGATACGCAGTATTTT
clone_size: NA; v_call: TRBV7-2; j_call: TRBJ2-6; d_call: TRBD1; cdr3_aa: CASTRGQGASGANVLTF; cdr3_nt: TGTGCCAGCACCCGCGGACAGGGGGCGTCTGGGGCCAACGTCCTGACTTTC
clone_size: NA; v_call: TRBV9; j_call: TRBJ2-5; d_call: NA; cdr3_aa: CASSPTSSETQYF; cdr3_nt: TGTGCCAGCAGCCCGACCTCCTCGGAGACCCAGTACTTC
clone_size: few; v_call: TRBV21-1; j_call: TRBJ1-5; d_call: NA; cdr3_aa: CASSNRNRGWDQPQHF; cdr3_nt: TGTGCCAGCAGCAACAGAAACAGGGGATGGGATCAGCCCCAGCATTTT
clone_size: NA; v_call: TRBV11-2; j_call: TRBJ2-7; d_call: NA; cdr3_aa: CASSPVDSYEQYF; cdr3_nt: TGTGCCAGCAGCCCCGTTGATTCCTACGAGCAGTACTTC
clone_size: NA; v_call: TRBV24-1; j_call: TRBJ2-7; d_call: NA; cdr3_aa: CATRTGTPSSYEQYF; cdr3_nt: TGTGCCACCAGAACCGGGACGCCGAGCTCCTACGAGCAGTACTTC
clone_size: NA; v_call: TRBV4-3; j_call: TRBJ2-7; d_call: TRBD2; cdr3_aa: CASSQVAGGSYEQYF; cdr3_nt: TGCGCCAGCAGCCAAGTAGCGGGAGGGTCCTACGAGCAGTACTTC
clone_size: NA; v_call: TRBV27; j_call: TRBJ2-7; d_call: NA; cdr3_aa: CASSFSTSSSEQYF; cdr3_nt: TGTGCCAGCAGTTTTAGTACTAGCAGTTCCGAGCAGTACTTC
clone_size: NA; v_call: TRBV9; j_call: TRBJ2-3; d_call: TRBD2; cdr3_aa: CASSIRAGAGDTQYF; cdr3_nt: TGTGCCAGCAGCATCAGAGCGGGAGCCGGAGATACGCAGTATTTT
clone_size: NA; v_call: TRBV18; j_call: TRBJ1-2; d_call: TRBD1; cdr3_aa: CASSPPQTGTRGGYTF; cdr3_nt: TGTGCCAGCTCACCACCGCAGACAGGGACACGTGGGGGCTACACCTTC
clone_size: few; v_call: TRBV7-2; j_call: TRBJ2-7; d_call: NA; cdr3_aa: CASSFAHYYEQYF; cdr3_nt: TGTGCCAGCAGCTTCGCTCATTACTACGAGCAGTACTTC
clone_size: NA; v_call: TRBV18; j_call: TRBJ2-5; d_call: NA; cdr3_aa: CASSPSVGQETQYF; cdr3_nt: TGTGCCAGCTCACCATCCGTAGGCCAAGAGACCCAGTACTTC
clone_size: NA; v_call: TRBV5-4; j_call: TRBJ2-7; d_call: TRBD1; cdr3_aa: CASSSGVGTGGYEQYF; cdr3_nt: TGTGCCAGCAGCTCCGGAGTCGGGACAGGGGGCTACGAGCAGTACTTC
clone_size: few; v_call: TRBV11-2; j_call: TRBJ1-4; d_call: NA; cdr3_aa: CASSLLGATNEKLFF; cdr3_nt: TGTGCCAGCAGCTTGCTAGGTGCAACTAATGAAAAACTGTTTTTT
clone_size: NA; v_call: TRBV6-2/TRBV6-3; j_call: TRBJ2-2; d_call: NA; cdr3_aa: CASSNGIFTGELFF; cdr3_nt: TGTGCCAGCAGTAACGGGATCTTCACCGGGGAGCTGTTTTTT
clone_size: once; v_call: TRBV28; j_call: TRBJ2-7; d_call: NA; cdr3_aa: CASSLAVSYEQYF; cdr3_nt: TGTGCCAGCAGTTTAGCGGTCTCCTACGAGCAGTACTTC
clone_size: NA; v_call: TRBV19; j_call: TRBJ1-2; d_call: NA; cdr3_aa: CASSPPGAGYTF; cdr3_nt: TGTGCCAGTAGTCCCCCGGGGGCTGGCTACACCTTC
clone_size: NA; v_call: TRBV5-4; j_call: TRBJ2-5; d_call: NA; cdr3_aa: CASSLRLLSETQYF; cdr3_nt: TGTGCCAGCAGCTTGCGTCTGTTGTCTGAGACCCAGTACTTC